Shown below are 11 T cell receptor beta chains from a single sample sequenced in a study of blood T cell repertoires in COVID-19. Method: immunoSEQ multiplex PCR; TCRdb's copy keeps in-frame clones and lacks some. Found here are approximately 290,000 clones, 70% to 90% of them singletons; the top ten hold 0.85% to 1%. The source material was peripheral blood. Receptor source: a human donor with COVID-19, enrolled during active disease. The donor label of this sample is uncertain.

This clone has only one observation. The chain has TRBV28 and TRBJ1-3; possible D gene TRBD1, 5 bases. The CDR3 contains 13 residues. The V end was cut by 5 bases, the J end by 4 bases, with 9 bases between. In germline, CDR1 is MDHEN, CDR2 SYDVKM. CDR3 nucleotide sequence: TGTGCCAGCAGTACGACAGCCGGAAACACCATATATTTT. Its translation is CASSTTAGNTIYF.

The chain links TRBV12-5 to TRBJ1-4; 12 nucleotides align to TRBD1. The CDR3 consists of 17 residues. Germline CDR1 LGHNT, CDR2 FRNRAP. V shed 6 bases, J shed 8 bases, and the junction held 13 bases outside the gene matches. The CDR3 region is CASGLGQGARGREKLFF. CDR3 nucleotides: TGTGCTAGTGGCCTGGGACAGGGGGCGCGAGGGCGAGAAAAACTGTTTTTT.

The chain combines TRBV19 with TRBJ2-3, with 11 bases aligning to TRBD2. The CDR3 loop spans 17 amino acids. Trimming removed 5 bases from V and 0 bases from J; junction bases left unmatched: 7. Germline V gives CDR1 LNHDA, CDR2 SQIVND (reference sequence). CDR3 protein: CASSQMGLAVSTDTQYF. The CDR3 DNA follows: TGTGCCAGTAGTCAAATGGGACTAGCGGTAAGCACAGATACGCAGTATTTT.

V usage is TRBV28 and J usage is TRBJ2-7, with a possible D match to TRBD1 (5 bases). Germline V gives CDR1 MDHEN, CDR2 SYDVKM. The CDR3 has 14 residues. The V end was cut by 6 bases, the J end by 6 bases, with 18 bases between. The CDR3, as DNA: TGTGCCAGCAGGCCAGGGTCCACTACTGCCGAGCAGTACTTC. It is translated as CASRPGSTTAEQYF.

The chain has TRBV10-3 and TRBJ2-3, with 9 nucleotides matching TRBD2. The length of the CDR3 is 16 residues. Looked up from germline, CDR1 is ENHRY and CDR2 is SYGVKD. Trimming cost V 2 bases and J 2 bases; bases outside gene matches: 5. DNA of the CDR3: TGTGCCATCAGTGAGACTAGCGGGCGTAACACAGATACGCAGTATTTT. Translation: CAISETSGRNTDTQYF.

This chain uses TRBV28 with TRBJ1-5; D gene unclear. V lost 5 bases to trimming and J lost 5 bases, with 13 bases between them. The CDR3 is 14 residues long. The germline V gene encodes CDR1 MDHEN and CDR2 SYDVKM. The CDR3 here is CASSAPGSHQPQHF. CDR3 nucleotide sequence: TGTGCCAGCAGTGCCCCCGGGTCCCATCAGCCCCAGCATTTT.

The chain has TRBV30 and TRBJ2-3, with 7 bases aligning to TRBD2. Trimming removed 0 bases from V and 3 bases from J; junction bases left unmatched: 6. The CDR3 has 15 residues. Germline lookup yields CDR1 GTSNPN and CDR2 SVGIG (reference sequence). As DNA, the CDR3 is TGTGCCTGGAGTGTCGGACTAGTTGGGACAGATACGCAGTATTTT. It codes for CAWSVGLVGTDTQYF.

The J gene is TRBJ1-5, the V gene TRBV28, with D perhaps matching TRBD1 (6 bases). The germline gives CDR1 MDHEN, CDR2 SYDVKM. This CDR3 spans 15 amino acids. V was trimmed by 3 bases and J by 3 bases, leaving 12 bases between them. The CDR3 loop is CASSLGGGYNQPQHF. The DNA of the CDR3 is TGTGCCAGCAGTTTGGGAGGGGGATACAATCAGCCCCAGCATTTT.

This clone was recorded only once. This CDR3 is CASSGPLAGVSNEQFF. The CDR3 DNA follows: TGTGCCAGCAGTGGCCCACTAGCGGGAGTTTCCAATGAGCAGTTCTTC. The J gene is TRBJ2-1, the V gene TRBV6-1, with TRBD2 identical over 11 bases. V shed 4 bases and J 6 bases; nucleotides not matched to a gene: 8. The CDR3 consists of 16 residues. Per the germline V gene, CDR1 is MNHNS and CDR2 is SASEGT.

The chain employs TRBV27 and TRBJ2-7; D is perhaps TRBD2 (6 bases). In germline, CDR1 is MNHEY, CDR2 SMNVEV (reference sequence). The CDR3 covers 15 residues. Trimming took 6 bases from V and 0 from J, leaving 15 bases between them. CDR3 protein: CASRIRDGSSYEQYF. CDR3 in DNA: TGTGCCAGCAGGATCCGGGACGGGAGCTCCTACGAGCAGTACTTC.

The J gene is TRBJ2-7, the V gene TRBV2; D remains ambiguous. Trimming removed 1 base from V and 4 bases from J, with 5 bases in between. CDR1 and CDR2 from the germline V gene are SNHLY and FYNNEI. The CDR3 extends over 12 amino acids. CDR3 coding DNA: TGTGCCAGCAGTGAAGGAGTGTACGAGCAGTACTTC. The encoded protein is CASSEGVYEQYF.